Shown below are 15 T cell receptor beta chains from a single sample sequenced in a study of type 1 and type 2 diabetes patients. PCR was run on genomic DNA. Amplification of the beta chain CDR3 used 30 forward and 13 reverse multiplex primers. TCRdb re-called the multiplex PCR reads with MiXCR, one entry per CDR3 protein. The sample includes fewer than 350,000 distinct CDR3 sequences, approximately 50% of them seen just once. Sample: peripheral blood mononuclear cells (PBMCs). The receptors originated from a man younger than 35 with type 2 diabetes.

The gene calls are TRBV9 and TRBJ2-1; TRBD1 aligns across 7 bases. CDR3 length: 16 amino acids. V was pared by 3 bases and J by 7 bases, with 13 bases of the junction left unmatched. Per the germline V gene, CDR1 is SGDLS and CDR2 is YYNGEE. The CDR3 bases are TGTGCCAGCAGCGCCCCCCGGACAGGAAGAGAGAATGAGCAGTTCTTC. The encoded protein is CASSAPRTGRENEQFF.

This chain joins TRBV7-2 and TRBJ1-1; TRBD1 agrees at 7 bases. Germline values: CDR1 SGHTA, CDR2 FQGNSA. The J segment lost 2 bases and the V segment lost 5 bases, leaving 5 bases of the junction unmatched. This CDR3 spans 14 amino acids. The CDR3 DNA follows: TGTGCCAGCAGCATGGGACAGTACAACACTGAAGCTTTCTTT. Amino acids: CASSMGQYNTEAFF.

The chain carries TRBV6-1 and TRBJ2-1; 7 bases map to TRBD2. With V trimmed by 3 bases and J by 3 bases, 8 bases remained unmatched. Per the germline V gene, CDR1 is MNHNS and CDR2 is SASEGT. This CDR3 contains 16 residues. CDR3 sequence (DNA): TGTGCCAGCAGTGAGGGGACTACCAAACACTACAATGAGCAGTTCTTC. As protein: CASSEGTTKHYNEQFF.

The CDR3 coding sequence is TGTGCCAGCAGCCCTAGAATGAGGGGCCGTGACACCGGGGAGCTGTTTTTT. Residues: CASSPRMRGRDTGELFF. This chain links TRBV28 with TRBJ2-2; either TRBD1 or TRBD2 may fit D (5 bases each). CDR1 and CDR2 from the germline V gene are MDHEN and SYDVKM. The length of the CDR3 is 17 residues. V gave up 6 bases and J gave up 3 bases, with 20 bases separating them. Variable domain in full (rest from reference TRBV28 and TRBJ2-2): DVKVTQSSRYLVKRTGEKVFLECVQDMDHENMFWYRQDPGLGLRLIYFSYDVKMKEKGDIPEGYSVSREKKERFSLILESASTNQTSMYLCASSPRMRGRDTGELFFGEGSRLTVL.

This clonotype was counted between two and nine times. The chain employs TRBV12-3 or TRBV12-4 and TRBJ1-2; the match to TRBD1 covers 7 bases. The CDR3 extends over 16 amino acids. Trimming cost V 7 bases and J 3 bases; bases outside gene matches: 14. Written as DNA, the CDR3 is TGTGCCAGCATACGCGACAGGGATGCTGTCGACTATGGCTACACCTTC. Translation: CASIRDRDAVDYGYTF.

V gene TRBV2 combines with J gene TRBJ2-7; the D call may be TRBD1 or TRBD2 (9 bases each). CDR1 is SNHLY and CDR2 is FYNNEI in the germline V gene. The CDR3 has 15 amino acids. The V end lost 0 bases, the J end lost 6 bases, and 15 bases lay between the germline ends. The CDR3: CASSEALAGQGEQYF. CDR3 DNA: TGTGCCAGCAGTGAAGCTCTAGCGGGACAGGGCGAGCAGTACTTC.

This clonotype was detected a few times. The chain has TRBV7-2 and TRBJ1-6; D ambiguous. Germline V gene sequence: CDR1 SGHTA, CDR2 FQGNSA. The CDR3 extends over 17 amino acids. Trimming removed 1 base at V and 3 bases at J, with 13 bases between. The DNA of the CDR3 is TGTGCCAGCAGCTTAGTTTCGGGCAGTTACTATAATTCACCCCTCCACTTT. Its translation: CASSLVSGSYYNSPLHF.

This clonotype was detected only a few times. The rearrangement uses TRBV2 and TRBJ2-7; 9 bases line up with TRBD1. Trimming cost V 7 bases and J 3 bases; bases outside gene matches: 7. Per germline, CDR1 SNHLY and CDR2 FYNNEI. The CDR3 contains 14 residues. CDR3 amino acids: CASKWWDRVYEQYF. CDR3 bases: TGTGCCAGCAAATGGTGGGACAGGGTCTACGAGCAGTACTTC.

The V gene is TRBV2, the J gene TRBJ2-4; D is uncertain. Between the trimmed V and J ends, which lost 1 base and 0 bases, there was a span of 7 bases. The CDR3 is made up of 15 amino acids. Germline assignment: CDR1 SNHLY and CDR2 FYNNEI. DNA for the CDR3: TGTGCCAGCAGTGAAGGGGGTTTAGCCAAAAACATTCAGTACTTC. Translating gives CASSEGGLAKNIQYF.

V is TRBV7-2 and J is TRBJ2-1, with TRBD2 as a possible D gene (5 bases). Near its end, the DNA agrees better with TRBJ2-7, so the J call may be wrong. Per the germline V gene, CDR1 is SGHTA and CDR2 is FQGNSA. This CDR3 has 12 amino acids. The CDR3 DNA is TGTGCCAGCAGCGCCCGACCGGGAGAGCAGTACTTC. Amino acid sequence: CASSARPGEQYF.

The rearrangement joins TRBV12-3 or TRBV12-4 to TRBJ2-7; 11 bases are a match to TRBD1. Trimming cost V 6 bases and J 6 bases; bases outside gene matches: 10. This CDR3 has 15 residues. CDR3 protein: CASSRSDRGRAEQYF. CDR3 DNA: TGTGCCAGCAGCCGCTCGGACAGGGGGCGTGCCGAGCAGTACTTC.

J is TRBJ2-5 and V is TRBV5-1, with 9 positions matching TRBD1. This CDR3 is 17 amino acids long. The V gene end was trimmed by 3 bases and the J gene end by 1 base; junction bases not matched to a gene: 10. Germline lookup yields CDR1 SGHRS and CDR2 YFSETQ. DNA for the CDR3: TGCGCCAGCAGCTCGGACCCGACAGGGGGAGTCCAAGAGACCCAGTACTTC. It encodes CASSSDPTGGVQETQYF.

This clonotype was observed at least ten times. V usage is TRBV15 and J usage is TRBJ1-1, with 8 bases that match TRBD1. The V segment lost 5 bases and the J segment 1 base; nucleotides outside the gene matches: 6. The CDR3 runs 15 residues. Germline V CDR1 and CDR2: LNHNV, YYDKDF (reference sequence). The CDR3 sequence is CATSDSTGANTEAFF. The CDR3 DNA sequence: TGTGCCACCAGCGATTCGACAGGGGCGAACACTGAAGCTTTCTTT.

This clonotype has only a few counts. The chain carries TRBV10-3 and TRBJ1-1; D remains unclear. Trimming took 2 bases from V and 0 from J, leaving 7 bases between them. Germline V gene data show CDR1 as ENHRY and CDR2 as SYGVKD. The CDR3 is made up of 14 amino acids. The CDR3 is CAISEAKMNTEAFF. In nucleotides, the CDR3 is TGTGCCATCAGTGAGGCCAAGATGAACACTGAAGCTTTCTTT.

A few counts support this clonotype. The chain combines TRBV7-3 with TRBJ1-2; perhaps TRBD1 as D (6 bases). From germline, CDR1 is SGHTA and CDR2 FQGTGA. CDR3 length: 13 residues. The ends were cut back, 4 bases at V and 7 bases at J, with 13 bases in the middle. For the CDR3, the DNA is TGTGCCAGCAGCTCACAGACAGGAGGTGGCTACACCTTC. The encoded protein is CASSSQTGGGYTF.